Many counts were recorded for the clone carrying this TCR beta chain. Its specificity is not known. V lost 7 bases to trimming and J lost 7 bases; unmatched junction nucleotides: 3. The CDR3 totals 12 residues. Germline CDR1 SGHTA, CDR2 FQGNSA. The data belong to a study of T cells in Graves' hyperthyroidism and ophthalmopathy. RNA transcripts provided the source from which TCR beta CDR3 regions were amplified. First-round RT-PCR of the TCR CDR3 relied on the HTBI primer set. In TCRdb, the multiplex PCR reads were re-called with MiXCR into one record per CDR3 protein. The data contain hundreds of thousands of distinct CDR3 sequences, 11% to 15% of them seen just once; the ten biggest clones take up roughly 10%. Findings of the study overall: Among thyroid clonotypes expanded above 0.001, most also appeared in blood.

PBMCs came from around 9.7 ml fresh peripheral blood. This receptor was taken from a woman aged 18-30 years with Graves' hyperthyroidism. The specimen sequenced was blood. This chain connects TRBV7-2 to TRBJ2-1; 8 bases agree with TRBD2. The CDR3 nucleotides read TGTGCCAGCACCCCGGGGGGGAATGAGCAGTTCTTC. Amino acids: CASTPGGNEQFF.